These 13 T cell receptor beta chains originate from one sample sequenced in a study of T-cell reconstitution after alpha-beta-depleted transplantation in children (dated by TCRdb to about 2016). The library was generated by PCR. The sample was run on an Illumina HiSeq 2500. To normalize quantification of the TCRbeta repertoire, the TCR libraries were built with molecular barcoding that relied on unique molecular identifiers. TCRdb cleaned the public reads at Q25 with fastp, built clones with MiXCR and kept in-frame beta chains. Entries that share a CDR3 protein sequence are merged under the most common genes and DNA. Here the sample has around 370,000 distinct CDR3 sequences; under 13% occur a single time. The top ten clonotypes cover 2% to 3% of the sample. This specimen consisted of PBMCs from the stem cell graft donor, obtained from the stem cell graft. Receptors originate from a human donor who donated a stem cell graft to a child with acute lymphoblastic leukemia.

This clonotype came up a few times. This sequence joins TRBV7-9 and TRBJ2-7, with 8 positions matching TRBD2. The germline V gene has CDR1 SEHNR and CDR2 FQNEAQ (reference sequence). The CDR3 spans 15 residues. V shed 5 bases and J 2 bases; nucleotides not matched to a gene: 8. Written as DNA, the CDR3 is TGTGCCAGCAGCGGGGGTTGGGGACTAGCCTACGAGCAGTACTTC. It translates to CASSGGWGLAYEQYF.

This clonotype was detected a few times. The genes are TRBV5-1 and TRBJ2-3; 8 bases agree with TRBD2. CDR1 and CDR2 (germline): SGHRS, YFSETQ. Trimming removed 3 bases from V and 6 bases from J; junction bases left unmatched: 12. The CDR3 runs 16 residues. The CDR3 is CASSSGLGGTGDTQYF. CDR3 bases: TGCGCCAGCAGCTCGGGACTAGGGGGAACAGGGGATACGCAGTATTTT.

The chain joins TRBV12-3 or TRBV12-4 to TRBJ2-7; D remains unclear. Trimming left V 2 bases short and J 3 bases short, with 14 bases between. The CDR3 extends over 15 amino acids. This chain's CDR3 is CASSLMGIKGYEQYF. For the CDR3, the DNA is TGTGCCAGCAGTTTAATGGGGATCAAGGGCTACGAGCAGTACTTC.

This clonotype was picked up a small number of times. The chain combines TRBV5-1 with TRBJ2-1; 13 bases line up with TRBD2. In germline, CDR1 is SGHRS, CDR2 YFSETQ. With 4 bases clipped from V and 1 base from J, the junction kept 5 bases outside the gene matches. This CDR3 spans 17 amino acids. The DNA for the CDR3 is TGCGCCAGCAGCGAACTAGCGGGAGGGCCTTCCTACAATGAGCAGTTCTTC. As protein: CASSELAGGPSYNEQFF.

This clonotype was seen a handful of times. This rearrangement joins TRBV7-3 to TRBJ2-7; D is undetermined. V lost 5 bases, J lost 2 bases, and 16 bases lay in between. Germline loops: CDR1 SGHTA, CDR2 FQGTGA. The CDR3 runs to 15 residues. CDR3 loop: CASSPVGGNAYEQYF. The DNA of the CDR3 is TGTGCCAGCAGCCCCGTAGGCGGCAACGCCTACGAGCAGTACTTC.

This clonotype came up many times. The chain recombines TRBV20-1 with TRBJ2-3; D remains unclear. The germline gives CDR1 DFQATT, CDR2 SNEGSKA (reference sequence). Trimming removed 1 base from V and 2 bases from J, with 7 bases in between. The CDR3 spans 13 residues. DNA of the CDR3: TGCAGTGCTAGAGGCCGACACACAGATACGCAGTATTTT. It specifies CSARGRHTDTQYF.

The chain recombines TRBV12-3 or TRBV12-4 with TRBJ2-3; 9 bases are a match to TRBD1. The CDR3 is 15 amino acids. V lost 5 bases to trimming and J lost 4 bases; unmatched junction nucleotides: 7. CDR3 coding DNA: TGTGCCAGCAGTCCGGGACAGGGATCGGCAGATACGCAGTATTTT. It specifies CASSPGQGSADTQYF.

This chain connects TRBV7-8 to TRBJ2-5, with D perhaps matching TRBD1 or TRBD2 (7 bases each). Trimming cost V 7 bases and J 5 bases, with 17 bases left between them. Germline V gene lookup returns CDR1 SGHVS and CDR2 FQNEAQ. The CDR3 is 14 amino acids. DNA for the CDR3: TGTGCCAGCACCATCGTGCAGGGGGGGGAGACCCAGTACTTC. Its translation is CASTIVQGGETQYF. The variable domain in full, completed from reference TRBV7-8 and TRBJ2-5, reads GAGVSQSPRYKVAKRGQDVALRCDPISGHVSLFWYQQALGQGPEFLTYFQNEAQLDKSGLPSDRFFAERPEGSVSTLKIQRTQQEDSAVYLCASTIVQGGETQYFGPGTRLLVL.

The chain combines TRBV5-1 with TRBJ2-2; 10 nucleotides align to TRBD2. The CDR3 contains 17 residues. CDR1 SGHRS and CDR2 YFSETQ come from the germline V gene. The V and J ends lost 2 bases and 2 bases, in that order; junction bases with no gene match: 6. Here the CDR3 DNA reads TGCGCCAGCAGCTTTGCTAGCGGGAGATCTAACACCGGGGAGCTGTTTTTT. Translated, it gives CASSFASGRSNTGELFF.

The CDR3 coding sequence is TGTGCCAGCAGCCACACCGAGCGGGAGGTGTTTGGATACGAGCAGTACTTC. It encodes CASSHTEREVFGYEQYF. The chain has TRBV14 and TRBJ2-7; 9 bases agree with TRBD2. CDR1 and CDR2 from the germline V gene are SGHDN and FVKESK. The trim removed 3 bases at V and 4 bases at J, leaving 13 bases unmatched. The CDR3 spans 17 residues.

The V and J genes are TRBV7-9 and TRBJ2-7, with 10 bases matching TRBD2. The CDR3 runs to 17 residues. Germline CDR1 and CDR2: SEHNR and FQNEAQ (reference sequence). The V segment lost 4 bases and the J segment 4 bases; nucleotides outside the gene matches: 13. CDR3 sequence reads: CASSSTIGLAERYEQYF. CDR3 in DNA: TGTGCCAGCAGCTCCACCATCGGACTAGCGGAACGATACGAGCAGTACTTC.

In this sample, this clonotype turned up a few times. The CDR3 sequence is CASSPRRGRIQYF. Written as DNA, the CDR3 is TGTGCCAGCAGCCCCCGCCGGGGGAGGATACAGTACTTC. The V call is TRBV5-6, the J call TRBJ2-5, with a tentative D call TRBD2 (6 bases). From germline, CDR1 is SGHDT and CDR2 YYEEEE. With 4 bases removed from V and 11 bases from J, the gap between germline ends came to 18 bases. The CDR3 has 13 amino acids.

This clonotype was picked up many times. The chain uses TRBV3-1 and TRBJ2-7; tentatively, D is TRBD1 or TRBD2 (5 bases each). From germline, CDR1 is LGHDT and CDR2 YNNKEL (reference sequence). V was trimmed by 0 bases and J by 2 bases, leaving 8 bases between them. The CDR3 spans 14 residues. The CDR3 DNA is TGTGCCAGCAGCCAAGACCTGGGGGCCTACGAGCAGTACTTC. Translating gives CASSQDLGAYEQYF.